This note documents a single T cell receptor (beta chain) sequence. What it recognizes is unknown. These data belong to a study of cytomegalovirus exposure and HLA in healthy donors. Broader study findings: A few CMV-associated chains proved CMV antigen-specific in vitro. After further analysis at a later stage, roughly 16,000 TCR beta sequences were associated with HLA alleles at 0.05 false discovery rate. For TCR beta chains, V- and J-gene trimming was later linked to a missense DCLRE1C variant.

Both 60 Vbeta primers and 13 Jbeta primers went into the PCR. TCRdb's table, derived via immunoSEQ multiplex PCR, lists solely in-frame clones and lacks some. This repertoire shows 140,000 to 150,000 clones, 78% found once; its top ten account for about 3.2%. Trimming took 7 bases from V and 6 from J; bases not matched to a gene: 8. The CDR3 extends over 14 amino acids. The germline gives CDR1 MDHEN, CDR2 SYDVKM. The sequence came from a female donor in good health and CMV-seronegative. What was sequenced was PBMCs. The V call is TRBV28, the J call TRBJ1-2; 10 nucleotides line up with TRBD1. The CDR3 reads CASTSTGGIDGYTF. For the CDR3, the DNA is TGTGCCAGCACATCGACAGGGGGCATCGATGGCTACACCTTC.